This TCR beta chain was sequenced during a study of T cells in women clearing cervical HPV infection. HPV was found by MY09/MY11 PCR and dot-blot genotyping. Germline V gene sequence: CDR1 SNHLY, CDR2 FYNNEI. Losses at the gene ends were 8 bases for V and 9 bases for J; bases not matched to a gene: 8. There are 13 residues in the CDR3. On this clone itself: The read terminates 3 residues ahead of where the CDR3 ends, so the germline J gene completes it.

Sequenced by immunoSEQ multiplex PCR; TCRdb stores in-frame clones only, minus some. Its clone listing holds about 20,000 clones. This clonotype originated in a woman aged 18 to 75 with a cervical HPV16 infection that either progressed to CIN3+ or cleared (not recorded which). The chain employs TRBV2 and TRBJ2-1, with 9 bases fitting TRBD2. Material for sequencing was blood buffy coat. The sequenced part of the CDR3 DNA is TGTGCCAGCCAACCAGCGGGGGGAGGTGAG. It codes for CASQPAGGGE. The full CDR3 sequence reads CASQPAGGGEQFF.